Included here is one T cell receptor (beta chain) sequence, with context. The antigen is not known. The PCR ran on 60 Vbeta and 13 Jbeta primers. Here immunoSEQ multiplex PCR was the method, and the copy in TCRdb shows in-frame clones only, minus some. The sample has 110,000 to 150,000 clones, roughly 65% seen once. These data belong to a study of cytomegalovirus exposure and HLA in healthy donors. Donors sampled were nominally healthy, though unrecorded immune exposures were likely. Study-wide results and caveats: Association of a missense DCLRE1C variant with TCR beta V- and J-gene trimming was reported in a later analysis.

The V segment lost 2 bases and the J segment 5 bases; nucleotides outside the gene matches: 5. The CDR3 length is 15 residues. Per the germline V gene, CDR1 is MNHEY and CDR2 is SVGAGI. J is TRBJ2-5 and V is TRBV6-5; TRBD1 matches at 10 bases. This TCR was recovered from a man between 60 and 75 years old in good health and CMV-seronegative. Sequencing was carried out using PBMCs. In DNA form, the CDR3 reads TGTGCCAGCAGTTACACCCGGGACAGGGGCGAGACCCAGTACTTC. This sequence encodes CASSYTRDRGETQYF.